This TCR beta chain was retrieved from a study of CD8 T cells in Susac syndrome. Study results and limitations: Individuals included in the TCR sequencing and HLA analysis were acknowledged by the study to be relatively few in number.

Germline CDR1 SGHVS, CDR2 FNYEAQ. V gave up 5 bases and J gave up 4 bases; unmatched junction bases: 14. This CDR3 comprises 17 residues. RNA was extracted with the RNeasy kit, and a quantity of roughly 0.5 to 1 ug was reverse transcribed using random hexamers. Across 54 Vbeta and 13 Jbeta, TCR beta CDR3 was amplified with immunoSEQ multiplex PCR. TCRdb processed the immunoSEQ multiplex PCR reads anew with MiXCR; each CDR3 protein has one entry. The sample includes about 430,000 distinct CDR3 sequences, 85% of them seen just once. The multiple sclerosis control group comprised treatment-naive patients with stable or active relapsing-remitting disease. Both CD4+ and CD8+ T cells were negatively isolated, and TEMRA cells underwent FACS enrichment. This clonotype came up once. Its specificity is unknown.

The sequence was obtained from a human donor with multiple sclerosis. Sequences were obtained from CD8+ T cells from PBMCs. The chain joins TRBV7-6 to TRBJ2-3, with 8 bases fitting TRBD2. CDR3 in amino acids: CASSPFVHGGAADTQYF. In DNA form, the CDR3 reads TGTGCCAGCAGCCCTTTCGTCCACGGGGGGGCAGCAGATACGCAGTATTTT.